The 10 T cell receptor beta chains reported below all come from one sample, sequenced in a study of early T cells in non-severe SARS-CoV-2 infection. MiXCR, run by TCRdb on the 5' RACE reads, gives a single entry per CDR3 protein. Of tens of thousands of distinct CDR3 sequences in the sample, around 12% were seen once. The input for sequencing was whole blood, taken at baseline. Receptor source: an adult who was a healthcare worker with PCR-confirmed SARS-CoV-2 infection or an uninfected control (not recorded which).

This clonotype was picked up a small number of times. The chain carries TRBV28 and TRBJ2-3; 9 bases map to TRBD2. With V trimmed by 4 bases and J by 7 bases, 12 bases remained unmatched. The CDR3 is 16 amino acids. CDR1 is MDHEN, CDR2 SYDVKM, per germline. CDR3 sequence (DNA): TGTGCCAGCAGTTCCCCGAAGCGGGGGGACACGAATACGCAGTATTTT. Translated, it gives CASSSPKRGDTNTQYF. The whole variable domain, filled in from reference TRBV28 and TRBJ2-3, reads DVKVTQSSRYLVKRTGEKVFLECVQDMDHENMFWYRQDPGLGLRLIYFSYDVKMKEKGDIPEGYSVSREKKERFSLILESASTNQTSMYLCASSSPKRGDTNTQYFGPGTRLTVL.

V is TRBV6-2 or TRBV6-3 and J is TRBJ2-2; D is unclear. V lost 0 bases and J lost 7, with 6 bases in between. Per the germline V gene, CDR1 is MNHEY and CDR2 is SVGEGT. The CDR3 runs 13 residues. The CDR3 sequence: CASSYSGYGELFF. The CDR3 bases are TGTGCCAGCAGTTACTCTGGCTACGGGGAGCTGTTTTTT.

In this sample, this clonotype turned up a few times. This chain connects TRBV7-9 to TRBJ2-1; no definite D call. The CDR3 is 12 amino acids. V was shortened by 5 bases and J by 6 bases, with 8 bases between the two germline ends. Germline CDR1 is SEHNR and CDR2 is FQNEAQ (reference sequence). CDR3 region: CASSPPLNEQFF. The CDR3 coding sequence is TGTGCCAGCAGCCCCCCTCTCAATGAGCAGTTCTTC.

This clonotype has more than one count but fewer than ten. The chain links TRBV5-4 to TRBJ2-1; D not resolved. Germline assignment: CDR1 SGHNT and CDR2 YYREEE (reference sequence). V lost 0 bases to trimming and J lost 4 bases, with 17 bases between them. This CDR3 spans 17 amino acids. The CDR3 DNA is TGTGCCAGCAGCTTGGGGGCGGCCTCCCGACCTTACAATGAGCAGTTCTTC. Translating it yields CASSLGAASRPYNEQFF.

The chain uses TRBV11-2 and TRBJ2-7; D perhaps matches TRBD2 (7 bases). This CDR3 is built from 15 residues. Per germline, CDR1 SGHAT and CDR2 FQNNGV. V shed 5 bases and J shed 4 bases, with 18 bases lying between them. CDR3 in DNA: TGTGCCAGCAGCAACCGCGGGGGCGCAGGGTACGAGCAGTACTTC. It yields the protein CASSNRGGAGYEQYF.

The table lists this clonotype with a few counts. V is TRBV7-2 and J is TRBJ1-5; D perhaps matches TRBD1 (6 bases). The CDR3 is 14 residues long. Trimming pared 1 base from V and 6 bases from J, leaving 10 bases between. In germline, CDR1 is SGHTA, CDR2 FQGNSA. The DNA of the CDR3 is TGTGCCAGCAGCTTAGTAGCGGGGGCTCAGCCCCAGCATTTT. Encoded protein: CASSLVAGAQPQHF.

There are a few counts of this clonotype. The chain employs TRBV28 and TRBJ2-3; 10 bases map to TRBD2. The CDR3 sequence is 15 residues long. Germline assignment: CDR1 MDHEN and CDR2 SYDVKM. Losses at the gene ends were 6 bases for V and 6 bases for J; bases not matched to a gene: 9. CDR3 sequence (DNA): TGTGCCAGCAGCGAAACCCTAGCGGGGGACGATACGCAGTATTTT. This encodes CASSETLAGDDTQYF.

This clonotype was counted a few times. The chain recombines TRBV11-1 with TRBJ2-7; D may match TRBD1 or TRBD2 (5 bases each). The CDR3 sequence is 16 residues long. Trimming shortened V by 3 bases and J by 3 bases, and 18 bases separated the two germline ends. CDR1 SGHAT and CDR2 FQDESV come from the germline V gene (reference sequence). CDR3 DNA sequence: TGTGCCAGCAGCTTGGATTGGGGGATTCTAATCTACGAGCAGTACTTC. Its protein is CASSLDWGILIYEQYF.

J is TRBJ1-2 and V is TRBV5-6, with D possibly TRBD1 on 5 matching bases. The CDR3 contains 14 residues. Germline lookup yields CDR1 SGHDT and CDR2 YYEEEE. Trimming cost V 2 bases and J 1 base, with 9 bases left between them. The DNA of the CDR3 is TGTGCCAGCAGCTTCGATGGGGGTAACTATGGCTACACCTTC. Translated: CASSFDGGNYGYTF.

In this sample, this clonotype turned up many times. The J gene is TRBJ2-3, the V gene TRBV7-9; 13 positions agree with TRBD2. The CDR3 has 17 residues. Per germline, CDR1 SEHNR and CDR2 FQNEAQ (reference sequence). With 4 bases clipped from V and 0 bases from J, the junction kept 4 bases outside the gene matches. The CDR3 sequence: CASSSWTSGGSTDTQYF. The DNA of the CDR3 is TGTGCCAGCAGCTCCTGGACTAGCGGGGGAAGCACAGATACGCAGTATTTT.